This T cell receptor beta chain was observed in a study of cytomegalovirus exposure and HLA in healthy donors. As for this clone: Its antigen is not identified.

Findings of the study overall: 15,000 to 20,000 TCR beta sequences were associated with HLA alleles at 0.05 false discovery rate in a later analysis. According to the study, 160 or so TCR beta chains were cytomegalovirus-associated.

Germline V gives CDR1 WNHNN, CDR2 SYGVQD (reference sequence). V lost 3 bases to trimming and J lost 7 bases; unmatched junction nucleotides: 5. CDR3 size: 15 residues. PCR used 60 Vbeta primers and 13 Jbeta primers. Sequencing was performed with immunoSEQ multiplex PCR; in TCRdb, only in-frame clones are kept and a portion is missing. The data hold about 98,000 clones, with around 68% observed a single time. The source is a man between 50 and 59 years old in good health and CMV-seronegative. The material sequenced was PBMCs. V gene TRBV10-1 combines with J gene TRBJ2-1, with 11 bases aligning to TRBD1. The chain's CDR3 is CASSDGTGGGNEQFF. The CDR3 DNA is TGCGCCAGCAGTGACGGGACAGGGGGAGGGAATGAGCAGTTCTTC.